This T cell receptor (beta chain) was captured by sequencing in a study of shared clonotypes between healthy human individuals. Generated by immunoSEQ multiplex PCR, the TCRdb table keeps only in-frame clones and is missing some. The sample carries about 640,000 clones, 72% recorded once. Study conclusions and caveats: The study found lower generation probabilities in non-shared clonotypes than in those shared by all four donors.

As to this clone: Its specificity is unknown.

V was trimmed by 9 bases and J by 3 bases, leaving 15 bases between them. Germline V gives CDR1 WSHSY, CDR2 SAAADI. CDR3 length: 13 residues. This rearrangement joins TRBV10-2 to TRBJ2-7; maybe TRBD2 (6 bases). This TCR derives from a woman between 25 and 40 years old in good health. The specimen was memory CD4+ T cells sorted from blood. The sample's subset: CD45RA-negative fraction. The CDR3 region is CASHPGGGYEQYF. DNA of the CDR3: TGCGCCAGTCACCCCGGGGGAGGCTACGAGCAGTACTTC.